Presented here are 11 T cell receptor beta chains from one specimen sequenced in a study of CD8+CD57+ T cells in acquired aplastic anemia. Before being chosen for sequencing, patients had shown CD8+CD57+ cell expansion by flow cytometry. The study profiled TCR beta VDJ and CDR3 using genomic DNA as template. TCRdb reanalysed the reads using MiXCR and keeps one entry per CDR3 protein. The table lists 160,000 or so distinct CDR3 sequences, about 48% of them singletons. Sequences were obtained from sorted CD4+, CD8+, or CD8+CD57+ T cells (not recorded which) from PBMCs. The receptors come from a human donor with aplastic anemia.

This clonotype was found many times. The chain employs TRBV4-1 and TRBJ2-7, with 10 bases matching TRBD2. This CDR3 is 15 amino acids long. The V and J ends lost 1 base and 5 bases, in that order; junction bases with no gene match: 5. Germline V gives CDR1 MGHRA, CDR2 YSYEKL. DNA of the CDR3: TGCGCCAGCAGCCAAGGCCCCGGGACTAGCGACGAGCAGTACTTC. This gives the protein CASSQGPGTSDEQYF.

Notes on this clonotype: With a much larger clone just one base away, this may be a read error. V and J are TRBV13 and TRBJ2-2; D unresolved. The CDR3 is made up of 16 amino acids. The germline gives CDR1 PRHDT, CDR2 FYEKMQ (reference sequence). For the CDR3, the DNA is TGTGCCAGCGGCTTACGGGTAGCTGTTAACACCGGGGAGCTGTTTTTT. It yields the protein CASGLRVAVNTGELFF. Full variable domain (missing parts from reference TRBV13 and TRBJ2-2): AAGVIQSPRHLIKEKRETATLKCYPIPRHDTVYWYQQGPGQDPQFLISFYEKMQSDKGSIPDRFSAQQFSDYHSELNMSSLELGDSALYFCASGLRVAVNTGELFFGEGSRLTVL.

V gene TRBV2 combines with J gene TRBJ2-1; 10 nucleotides line up with TRBD2. J was trimmed by 10 bases and V by 5 bases; bases with no gene match: 8. The length of the CDR3 is 14 residues. CDR1 SNHLY and CDR2 FYNNEI come from the germline V gene. CDR3 protein: CASSYSSGGGEQFF. In DNA form, the CDR3 reads TGTGCCAGCAGTTATTCTAGCGGGGGCGGGGAGCAGTTCTTC.

This clonotype has ten or more counts. V and J are TRBV6-5 and TRBJ1-1; D is uncertain. The CDR3 loop spans 14 amino acids. Trimming cost V 7 bases and J 1 base, with 13 bases left between them. The V gene's germline CDR1 is MNHEY and CDR2 SVGAGI. CDR3 sequence: CASKVLEGNTEAFF. CDR3 nucleotide sequence: TGTGCCAGCAAGGTCCTCGAGGGGAACACTGAAGCTTTCTTT.

The table lists this clonotype with a few counts. V usage is TRBV4-1 and J usage is TRBJ2-3, with a weak D call TRBD2 (5 bases). CDR3 length: 15 residues. Trimming pared 3 bases from V and 2 bases from J, leaving 12 bases between. Germline values: CDR1 MGHRA, CDR2 YSYEKL. CDR3 nucleotide sequence: TGCGCCAGCAGCCATGCTGACTACTCCACAGATACGCAGTATTTT. It yields the protein CASSHADYSTDTQYF.

Note on this clonotype: Given a much more abundant clone one base away, this may be a read error. The chain carries TRBV7-2 and TRBJ2-2; D gene ambiguous. V shed 4 bases and J shed 6 bases, with 3 bases lying between them. The germline V gene has CDR1 SGHTA and CDR2 FQGNSA. The CDR3 length is 11 residues. The CDR3 reads CASSSPGELFF. In DNA, the CDR3 is TGTGCCAGCAGCTCCCCCGGGGAGCTGTTTTTT.

In its sample, this clonotype was seen many times. The chain recombines TRBV7-3 with TRBJ1-1; weak D call: TRBD1 (5 bases). Germline V gene lookup returns CDR1 SGHTA and CDR2 FQGTGA. The length of the CDR3 is 18 residues. Trimming stripped 0 bases from V and 0 bases from J, with 17 bases between. The CDR3: CASSLTGRQTYMNTEAFF. CDR3 nucleotide sequence: TGTGCCAGCAGCTTAACGGGGCGACAGACATACATGAACACTGAAGCTTTCTTT.

This rearrangement joins TRBV9 to TRBJ2-7; a weak D match, TRBD2 (6 bases). The germline CDR1 and CDR2 sequences are SGDLS and YYNGEE. Trimming left V 4 bases short and J 5 bases short, with 19 bases between. The CDR3 loop spans 15 amino acids. The CDR3 region is CASSPPGDPRDEQYF. CDR3 in DNA: TGTGCCAGCAGCCCCCCGGGGGACCCCCGCGACGAGCAGTACTTC.

This chain connects TRBV4-3 to TRBJ1-1; no clear D gene. Germline V gene lookup returns CDR1 LGHNA and CDR2 YSLEER. V was shortened by 1 base and J by 1 base, with 7 bases between the two germline ends. The CDR3 length is 14 residues. The CDR3 reads CASSQGLGNTEAFF. The CDR3 DNA sequence: TGCGCCAGCAGCCAAGGCCTGGGGAACACTGAAGCTTTCTTT.

This clonotype was recorded at least ten times. V and J are TRBV27 and TRBJ2-7; possibly TRBD1 for D (8 bases). The V gene lost 4 bases and the J gene lost 6 bases, with 16 bases spanning the gap. CDR3 size: 14 residues. Germline CDR1 MNHEY, CDR2 SMNVEV (reference sequence). The CDR3 is CASSSGQGGLEQYF. CDR3 nucleotides: TGTGCCAGCAGTTCCGGACAGGGAGGGCTCGAGCAGTACTTC.

The chain links TRBV4-2 to TRBJ2-7; D is undetermined. This CDR3 has 14 residues. In germline, CDR1 is LGHNA, CDR2 YNFKEQ. V was trimmed by 1 base and J by 0 bases, leaving 7 bases between them. The CDR3 sequence: CASSQGASSYEQYF. In DNA, the CDR3 is TGTGCCAGCAGCCAAGGAGCCAGCTCCTACGAGCAGTACTTC.